The rows below give T cell receptor beta chains drawn from one sample of a study of shared clonotypes between healthy human individuals. The table came from immunoSEQ multiplex PCR; TCRdb's copy has only in-frame clones and leaves some out. The sample records some 2,100,000 clones, around 95% being singletons. Sequencing was performed on naive CD4+ T cells sorted from blood. These receptors originate from a young man in good health. Both conserved end residues are part of each CDR3. The order of the fields is J gene, clone size, D gene, V gene, CDR3 DNA, CDR3 protein. A D gene is named only where the DNA matches it firmly. Only part of the rows carry a size: once, few, many, or a class if the clone is expanded.

J: TRBJ1-5
size: .
D: TRBD1
V: TRBV6-1
DNA: TGTGCCAGCAGTGAAAGACAGGGGCTGGCTCAGCCCCAGCATTTT
CDR3: CASSERQGLAQPQHF

J: TRBJ2-7
size: .
D: .
V: TRBV15
DNA: TGTGCCACCAGCAGAGATCTGCGTCTCGGGAACGAGCAGTACTTC
CDR3: CATSRDLRLGNEQYF

J: TRBJ1-2
size: few
D: .
V: TRBV28
DNA: TGTGCCAGCAGTTTAGGCCAGAACTATGGCTACACCTTC
CDR3: CASSLGQNYGYTF

J: TRBJ1-1
size: .
D: TRBD1
V: TRBV30
DNA: TGTGCCTACCAACTGGGTGGGACAGGGGGCAGGGAGGCTTTCTTT
CDR3: CAYQLGGTGGREAFF

J: TRBJ1-1
size: .
D: .
V: TRBV4-1
DNA: TGCGCCAGCAGCCAAGGGCTCGAGGGAGAAGCTTTCTTT
CDR3: CASSQGLEGEAFF

J: TRBJ1-4
size: once
D: TRBD1
V: TRBV5-8
DNA: TGTGCCAGCAGCTCGGACAGGGGGGGAAATGAAAAACTGTTTTTT
CDR3: CASSSDRGGNEKLFF

J: TRBJ2-1
size: .
D: TRBD2
V: TRBV7-2
DNA: TGTGCCAGCACCATCCTAGCGGGAGGCGTCAATGAGCAGTTCTTC
CDR3: CASTILAGGVNEQFF

J: TRBJ2-3
size: .
D: .
V: TRBV5-6
DNA: TGTGCCAGCAGCTTTGGAGTCGGCCACAGCACAGATACGCAGTATTTT
CDR3: CASSFGVGHSTDTQYF

J: TRBJ2-5
size: .
D: .
V: TRBV19
DNA: TGTGCCAGTATGCCCGTATACGAAAGGGCCGCTCGGGAGACCCAGTACTTC
CDR3: CASMPVYERAARETQYF

J: TRBJ1-1
size: .
D: .
V: TRBV5-1
DNA: TGCGCCAGCAGCTTGGCGAGGAACACTGAAGCTTTCTTT
CDR3: CASSLARNTEAFF

J: TRBJ2-1
size: .
D: .
V: TRBV18
DNA: TGTGCCAGCTCACCGTTGCAGAAACCAGACAATGAGCAGTTCTTC
CDR3: CASSPLQKPDNEQFF

J: TRBJ1-1
size: .
D: TRBD1
V: TRBV28
DNA: TGTGCCAGCAGAGGACAGGCCAGAACCCCTGAAGCTTTCTTT
CDR3: CASRGQARTPEAFF

J: TRBJ2-3
size: once
D: .
V: TRBV5-8
DNA: TGTGCCAGCAGCTTGGACCCGCTAGGTAGCACAGATACGCAGTATTTT
CDR3: CASSLDPLGSTDTQYF

J: TRBJ2-1
size: .
D: .
V: TRBV2
DNA: TGTGCCAGCAGATTGAACTTAGCGGACCCTTACAATGAGCAGTTCTTC
CDR3: CASRLNLADPYNEQFF

J: TRBJ1-5
size: .
D: .
V: TRBV10-3
DNA: TGTGCCAGTGGACAGATTTATAGCAATCAGCCCCAGCATTTT
CDR3: CASGQIYSNQPQHF

J: TRBJ1-5
size: .
D: TRBD1
V: TRBV7-8
DNA: TGTGCCAGCAGCCAAGGACAGGGAAAGTTCGATCAGCCCCAGCATTTT
CDR3: CASSQGQGKFDQPQHF

J: TRBJ1-4
size: once
D: .
V: TRBV5-1
DNA: TGCGCCAGCAGCCCTCAGGGAACTAATGAAAAACTGTTTTTT
CDR3: CASSPQGTNEKLFF

J: TRBJ1-5
size: .
D: TRBD1
V: TRBV5-1
DNA: TGCGCCAGCAGTCCGGGACAGGGGCTTCAGCCCCAGCATTTT
CDR3: CASSPGQGLQPQHF

J: TRBJ2-5
size: once
D: .
V: TRBV6-1
DNA: TGTGCCAGCCGGAGGGAGTACCAAGAGACCCAGTACTTC
CDR3: CASRREYQETQYF

J: TRBJ2-5
size: .
D: TRBD1
V: TRBV2
DNA: TGTGCCAGCAGACCCGACAGGGGCCCCCAAGAGACCCAGTACTTC
CDR3: CASRPDRGPQETQYF

J: TRBJ1-3
size: .
D: .
V: TRBV6-5
DNA: TGTGCCAGCAGTTACGGGGGACTTGAGGGAAACACCATATATTTT
CDR3: CASSYGGLEGNTIYF

J: TRBJ2-5
size: .
D: TRBD2
V: TRBV5-1
DNA: TGCGCCAGCAGCTTTACTAGCGGGGGGGCCGGAGAGACCCAGTACTTC
CDR3: CASSFTSGGAGETQYF

J: TRBJ1-4
size: .
D: TRBD1
V: TRBV28
DNA: TGTGCCAGCAGTTTATCTCCGGGACAGGGGGATGAAAAACTGTTTTTT
CDR3: CASSLSPGQGDEKLFF

J: TRBJ1-1
size: few
D: .
V: TRBV21-1
DNA: TGTGCCAGCAGCGCCGGCGGGGGGGGCACTGAAGCTTTCTTT
CDR3: CASSAGGGGTEAFF

J: TRBJ2-7
size: .
D: TRBD2
V: TRBV29-1
DNA: TGCAGCGTTGAGTCTCTGGTATCGGGGAGGGCCGGATACGAGCAGTACTTC
CDR3: CSVESLVSGRAGYEQYF

J: TRBJ1-2
size: once
D: .
V: TRBV10-3
DNA: TGTGCCATCAGTGAGTTGAGTCAGGGAAGCTCTGGCTACACCTTC
CDR3: CAISELSQGSSGYTF

J: TRBJ1-4
size: once
D: TRBD1
V: TRBV30
DNA: TGTGCCGGTACCGAGACAGGGCTTAATGAAAAACTGTTTTTT
CDR3: CAGTETGLNEKLFF

J: TRBJ2-3
size: once
D: .
V: TRBV9
DNA: TGTGCCAGCAGCGTATCCCCGTCGGATACGCAGTATTTT
CDR3: CASSVSPSDTQYF

J: TRBJ1-4
size: .
D: .
V: TRBV6-5
DNA: TGTGCCAGCAAACCCGCGGCCCGGCTGGCGGAAAAACTGTTTTTT
CDR3: CASKPAARLAEKLFF

J: TRBJ1-1
size: .
D: TRBD1
V: TRBV19
DNA: TGTGCCAGTAGTATAGTGGGGACAGGCGTGAACACTGAAGCTTTCTTT
CDR3: CASSIVGTGVNTEAFF

J: TRBJ2-5
size: .
D: .
V: TRBV11-3
DNA: TGTGCCAGCAGCTTAGGGCTGGACAGACAAGAGACCCAGTACTTC
CDR3: CASSLGLDRQETQYF

J: TRBJ2-7
size: .
D: .
V: TRBV6-6
DNA: TGTGCCAGCAGTTACTCGAAGGCGGGTGACTCCTACGAGCAGTACTTC
CDR3: CASSYSKAGDSYEQYF

J: TRBJ2-2
size: .
D: .
V: TRBV5-1
DNA: TGCGCCAGCAGCTTGGCCCCTCCGAACACCGGGGAGCTGTTTTTT
CDR3: CASSLAPPNTGELFF

J: TRBJ2-5
size: .
D: .
V: TRBV9
DNA: TGTGCCAGCAGCGTAGAGGAGACCCAGTACTTC
CDR3: CASSVEETQYF

J: TRBJ1-2
size: once
D: TRBD1
V: TRBV14
DNA: TGTGCCAGCAGCCCAGGAGACAGGGCGATTCTCCGCTACACCTTC
CDR3: CASSPGDRAILRYTF

J: TRBJ1-1
size: once
D: .
V: TRBV29-1
DNA: TGCAGCGTTGCTCAGACCCTGAACACTGAAGCTTTCTTT
CDR3: CSVAQTLNTEAFF

J: TRBJ1-3
size: .
D: .
V: TRBV18
DNA: TGTGCCAGCTCACCACTTTCTAACTCTGGAAACACCATATATTTT
CDR3: CASSPLSNSGNTIYF

J: TRBJ1-2
size: few
D: .
V: TRBV11-2
DNA: TGTGCCAGCAGCTTAGTGGCGGACTATGGCTACACCTTC
CDR3: CASSLVADYGYTF

J: TRBJ2-1
size: .
D: .
V: TRBV2
DNA: TGTGCCAGCACGCTAGAAAACAATGAGCAGTTCTTC
CDR3: CASTLENNEQFF

J: TRBJ2-7
size: .
D: TRBD1
V: TRBV18
DNA: TGTGCCAGCTCGCTGGACAGGGGTGGTTACTACGAGCAGTACTTC
CDR3: CASSLDRGGYYEQYF

J: TRBJ2-7
size: .
D: TRBD1
V: TRBV6-6
DNA: TGTGCCAGTGCGGACAGGGGATACGAGCAGTACTTC
CDR3: CASADRGYEQYF

J: TRBJ2-6
size: .
D: TRBD2
V: TRBV27
DNA: TGTGCCAGCAGTTTACTTGGACTAGCGGGGGGGCCGGCTGGGGCCAACGTCCTGACTTTC
CDR3: CASSLLGLAGGPAGANVLTF

J: TRBJ2-7
size: .
D: TRBD1
V: TRBV5-1
DNA: TGCGCCAGCAGCAGCCGGACAGGGGAGGACGAGCAGTACTTC
CDR3: CASSSRTGEDEQYF

J: TRBJ2-7
size: .
D: .
V: TRBV6-1
DNA: TGTGCCAGCAGAGCGGAAGAGCAGTACTTC
CDR3: CASRAEEQYF

J: TRBJ2-1
size: .
D: TRBD2
V: TRBV7-2
DNA: TGTGCCAGCACCGCTACTAGCGGGAGGTTTGAATACAATGAGCAGTTCTTC
CDR3: CASTATSGRFEYNEQFF

J: TRBJ2-7
size: .
D: .
V: TRBV4-1
DNA: TGCGCCAGCAGCCACCCAGCGGAGACCTACGAGCAGTACTTC
CDR3: CASSHPAETYEQYF

J: TRBJ2-2
size: .
D: TRBD2
V: TRBV28
DNA: TGTGCCAGCAGTTTGGGAGGGTCTGGTTCCGGGGAGCTGTTTTTT
CDR3: CASSLGGSGSGELFF

J: TRBJ1-2
size: .
D: .
V: TRBV28
DNA: TGTGCCAGCAGTTCCCCAAGACCCAACCCAGGCTACACCTTC
CDR3: CASSSPRPNPGYTF

J: TRBJ2-7
size: few
D: TRBD1
V: TRBV28
DNA: TGTGCCAGCAGTTCCCCGGGACAGGGGTCCTACGAGCAGTACTTC
CDR3: CASSSPGQGSYEQYF

J: TRBJ1-2
size: once
D: .
V: TRBV10-3
DNA: TGTGCCATCAGGGAGACAGCAAGCTATGGCTACACCTTC
CDR3: CAIRETASYGYTF

J: TRBJ1-5
size: .
D: .
V: TRBV28
DNA: TGTGCCAGCAGTTTCAACAGTAGAAATCAGCCCCAGCATTTT
CDR3: CASSFNSRNQPQHF

J: TRBJ1-6
size: .
D: TRBD1
V: TRBV30
DNA: TGTGCCTGGAGCGGGGGACAGTCCCCGTATAATTCACCCCTCCACTTT
CDR3: CAWSGGQSPYNSPLHF

J: TRBJ2-3
size: .
D: TRBD1
V: TRBV11-2
DNA: TGTGCCAGCAGCTTAGAACAGGGGGCGAAGTATTTT
CDR3: CASSLEQGAKYF

J: TRBJ2-6
size: .
D: .
V: TRBV19
DNA: TGTGCCAGTAGATCGGGGACCTCTGGGGCCAACGTCCTGACTTTC
CDR3: CASRSGTSGANVLTF